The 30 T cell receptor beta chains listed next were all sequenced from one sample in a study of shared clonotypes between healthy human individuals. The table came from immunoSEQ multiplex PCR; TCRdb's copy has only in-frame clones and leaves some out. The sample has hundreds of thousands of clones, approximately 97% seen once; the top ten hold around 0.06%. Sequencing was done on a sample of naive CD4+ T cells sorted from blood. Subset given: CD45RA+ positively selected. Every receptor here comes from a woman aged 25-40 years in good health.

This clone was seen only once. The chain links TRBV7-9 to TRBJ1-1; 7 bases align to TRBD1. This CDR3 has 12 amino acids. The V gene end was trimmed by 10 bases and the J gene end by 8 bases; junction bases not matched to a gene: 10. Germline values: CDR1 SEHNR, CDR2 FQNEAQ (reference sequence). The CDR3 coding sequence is TGTGCCATCGAGTCCAACAGGGGCGAAGCTTTCTTT. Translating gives CAIESNRGEAFF.

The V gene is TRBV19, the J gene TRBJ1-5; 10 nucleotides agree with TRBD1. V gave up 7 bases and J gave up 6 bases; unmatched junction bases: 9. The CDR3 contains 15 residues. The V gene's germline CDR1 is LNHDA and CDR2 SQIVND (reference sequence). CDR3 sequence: CASTPEGTGVQPQHF. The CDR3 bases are TGTGCCAGTACCCCTGAGGGGACAGGGGTTCAGCCCCAGCATTTT.

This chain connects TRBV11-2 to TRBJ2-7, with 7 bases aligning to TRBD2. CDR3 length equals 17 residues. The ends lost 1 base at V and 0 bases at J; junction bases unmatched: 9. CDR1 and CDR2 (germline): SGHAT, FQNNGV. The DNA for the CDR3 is TGTGCCAGCAGCTTAGCTTTCGCTAGCGGAAGCTCCTACGAGCAGTACTTC. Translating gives CASSLAFASGSSYEQYF.

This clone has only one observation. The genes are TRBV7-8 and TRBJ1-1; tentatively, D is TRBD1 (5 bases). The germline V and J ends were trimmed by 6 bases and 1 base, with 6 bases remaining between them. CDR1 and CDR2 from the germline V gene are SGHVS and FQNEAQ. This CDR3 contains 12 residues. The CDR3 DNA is TGTGCCAGCAGGGGACCGAACACTGAAGCTTTCTTT. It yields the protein CASRGPNTEAFF.

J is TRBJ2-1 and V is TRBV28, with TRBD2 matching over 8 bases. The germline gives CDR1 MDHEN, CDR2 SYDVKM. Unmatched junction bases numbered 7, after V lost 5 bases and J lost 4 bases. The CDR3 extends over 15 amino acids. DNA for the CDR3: TGTGCCAGCAGTAACGGGAGGGCCGAGTACAATGAGCAGTTCTTC. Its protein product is CASSNGRAEYNEQFF.

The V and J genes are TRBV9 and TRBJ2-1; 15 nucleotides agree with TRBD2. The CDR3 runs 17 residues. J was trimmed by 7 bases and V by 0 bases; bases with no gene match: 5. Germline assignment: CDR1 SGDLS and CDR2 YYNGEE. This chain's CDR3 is CASSVGGLAGGYNEQFF. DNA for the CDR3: TGTGCCAGCAGCGTAGGGGGACTAGCGGGAGGATATAATGAGCAGTTCTTC.

CDR3 nucleotides: TGTGCCAGCAGCCGGGGGACTTTCTGGGGCAATGAGCAGTTCTTC. This sequence encodes CASSRGTFWGNEQFF. The rearrangement links TRBV6-5 to TRBJ2-1; D possibly corresponds to TRBD2 (6 bases). In germline, CDR1 is MNHEY, CDR2 SVGAGI. Trimming pared 6 bases from V and 6 bases from J, leaving 18 bases between. The CDR3 length is 15 residues.

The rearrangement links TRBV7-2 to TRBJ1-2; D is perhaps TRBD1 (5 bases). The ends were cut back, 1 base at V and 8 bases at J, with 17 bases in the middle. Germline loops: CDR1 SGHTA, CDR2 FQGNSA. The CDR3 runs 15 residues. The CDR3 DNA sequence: TGTGCCAGCAGCTTAGAGGGCCAGGACCAGGGAGGCTACACCTTC. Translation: CASSLEGQDQGGYTF. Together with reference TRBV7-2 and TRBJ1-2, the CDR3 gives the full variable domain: GAGVSQSPSNKVTEKGKDVELRCDPISGHTALYWYRQSLGQGLEFLIYFQGNSAPDKSGLPSDRFSAERTGGSVSTLTIQRTQQEDSAVYLCASSLEGQDQGGYTFGSGTRLTVV.

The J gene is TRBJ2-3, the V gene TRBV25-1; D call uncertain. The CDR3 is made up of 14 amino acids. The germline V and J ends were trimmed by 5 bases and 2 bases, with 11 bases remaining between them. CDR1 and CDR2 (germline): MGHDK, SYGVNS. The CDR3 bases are TGTGCCAGCAGTTTGCAGGACGCCACAGATACGCAGTATTTT. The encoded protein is CASSLQDATDTQYF.

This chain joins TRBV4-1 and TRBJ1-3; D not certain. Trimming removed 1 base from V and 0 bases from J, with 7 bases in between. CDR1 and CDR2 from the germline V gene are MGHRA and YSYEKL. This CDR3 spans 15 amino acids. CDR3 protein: CASSQVVSSGNTIYF. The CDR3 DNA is TGCGCCAGCAGCCAAGTCGTAAGCTCTGGAAACACCATATATTTT.

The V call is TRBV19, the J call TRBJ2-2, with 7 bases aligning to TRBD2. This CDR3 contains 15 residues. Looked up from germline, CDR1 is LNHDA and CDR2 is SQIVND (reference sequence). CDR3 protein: CGLGRESWNKEELFF. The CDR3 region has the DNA TGTGGGTTGGGGAGGGAGAGCTGGAATAAGGAGGAGCTGTTTTTT.

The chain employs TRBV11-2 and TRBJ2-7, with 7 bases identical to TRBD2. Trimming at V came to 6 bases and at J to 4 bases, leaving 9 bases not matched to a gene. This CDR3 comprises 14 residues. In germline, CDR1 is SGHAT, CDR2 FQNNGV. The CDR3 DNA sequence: TGTGCCAGCAGTCCCACAACTAGCGCTTACGAGCAGTACTTC. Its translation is CASSPTTSAYEQYF.

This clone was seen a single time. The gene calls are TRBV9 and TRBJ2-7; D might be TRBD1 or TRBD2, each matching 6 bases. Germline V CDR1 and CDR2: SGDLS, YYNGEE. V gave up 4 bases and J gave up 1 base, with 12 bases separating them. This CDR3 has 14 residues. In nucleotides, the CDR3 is TGTGCCAGCAGCCCTCTAGGGGGGTCCTACGAGCAGTACTTC. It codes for CASSPLGGSYEQYF. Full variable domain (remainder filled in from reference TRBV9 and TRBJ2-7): DSGVTQTPKHLITATGQRVTLRCSPRSGDLSVYWYQQSLDQGLQFLIQYYNGEERAKGNILERFSAQQFPDLHSELNLSSLELGDSALYFCASSPLGGSYEQYFGPGTRLTVT.

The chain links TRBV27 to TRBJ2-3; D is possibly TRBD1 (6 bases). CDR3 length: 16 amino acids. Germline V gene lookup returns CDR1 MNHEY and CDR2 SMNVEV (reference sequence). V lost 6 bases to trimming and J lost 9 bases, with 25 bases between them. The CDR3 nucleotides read TGTGCCAGCAGAAAGGGGGACACCCTCACCGGGCGGACGCAGTATTTT. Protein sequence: CASRKGDTLTGRTQYF.

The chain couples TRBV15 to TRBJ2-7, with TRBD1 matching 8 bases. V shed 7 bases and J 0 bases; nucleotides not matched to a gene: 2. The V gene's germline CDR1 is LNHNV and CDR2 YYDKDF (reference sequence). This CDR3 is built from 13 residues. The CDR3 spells CATKDRASYEQYF. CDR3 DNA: TGTGCCACCAAGGACAGGGCCTCCTACGAGCAGTACTTC.

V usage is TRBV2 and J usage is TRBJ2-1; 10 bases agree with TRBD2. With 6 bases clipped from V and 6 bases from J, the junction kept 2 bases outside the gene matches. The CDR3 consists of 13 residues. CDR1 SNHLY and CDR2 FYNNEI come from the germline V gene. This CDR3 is CASRLAGTNEQFF. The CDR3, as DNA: TGTGCCAGCAGACTAGCGGGAACCAATGAGCAGTTCTTC.

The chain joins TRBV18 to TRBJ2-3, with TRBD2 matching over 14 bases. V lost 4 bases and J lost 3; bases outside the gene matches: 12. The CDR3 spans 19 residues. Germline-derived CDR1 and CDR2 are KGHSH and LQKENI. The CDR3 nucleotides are TGTGCCAGCTCACACACCTCAGCGGGGACTAGCGGGAGAACAGATACGCAGTATTTT. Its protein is CASSHTSAGTSGRTDTQYF.

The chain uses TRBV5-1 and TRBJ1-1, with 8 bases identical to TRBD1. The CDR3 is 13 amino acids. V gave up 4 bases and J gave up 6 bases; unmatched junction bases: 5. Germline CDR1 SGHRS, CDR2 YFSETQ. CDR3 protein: CASSRGQESEAFF. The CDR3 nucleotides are TGCGCCAGCAGCAGGGGACAGGAATCTGAAGCTTTCTTT.

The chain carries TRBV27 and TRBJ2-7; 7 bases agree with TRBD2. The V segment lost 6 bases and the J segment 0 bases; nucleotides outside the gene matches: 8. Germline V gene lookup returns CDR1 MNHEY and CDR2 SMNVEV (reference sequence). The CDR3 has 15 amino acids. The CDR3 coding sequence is TGTGCCAGCAGCTCCCCGGGGGGTCTCTCCTACGAGCAGTACTTC. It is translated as CASSSPGGLSYEQYF.

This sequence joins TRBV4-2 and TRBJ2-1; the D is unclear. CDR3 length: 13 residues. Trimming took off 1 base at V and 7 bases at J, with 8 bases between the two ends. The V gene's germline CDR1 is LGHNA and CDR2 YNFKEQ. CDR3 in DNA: TGTGCCAGCAGCCAAGCACTCAAAAATGAGCAGTTCTTC. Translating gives CASSQALKNEQFF.

This chain's CDR3 is CASSARDRTNTGELFF. The CDR3 coding sequence is TGTGCCAGCAGCGCGAGGGACAGAACGAACACCGGGGAGCTGTTTTTT. The rearrangement links TRBV28 to TRBJ2-2, with 7 bases identical to TRBD1. The germline V gene has CDR1 MDHEN and CDR2 SYDVKM. With 6 bases clipped from V and 0 bases from J, the junction kept 7 bases outside the gene matches. The CDR3 loop spans 16 amino acids.

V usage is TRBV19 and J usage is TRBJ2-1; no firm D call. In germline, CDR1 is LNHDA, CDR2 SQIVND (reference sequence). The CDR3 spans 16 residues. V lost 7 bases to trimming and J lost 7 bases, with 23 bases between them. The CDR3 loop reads CASKTGPPGRRNEQFF. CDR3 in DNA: TGTGCCAGTAAAACCGGGCCCCCGGGTAGAAGGAATGAGCAGTTCTTC. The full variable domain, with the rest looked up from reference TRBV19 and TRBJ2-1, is DGGITQSPKYLFRKEGQNVTLSCEQNLNHDAMYWYRQDPGQGLRLIYYSQIVNDFQKGDIAEGYSVSREKKESFPLTVTSAQKNPTAFYLCASKTGPPGRRNEQFFGPGTRLTVL.

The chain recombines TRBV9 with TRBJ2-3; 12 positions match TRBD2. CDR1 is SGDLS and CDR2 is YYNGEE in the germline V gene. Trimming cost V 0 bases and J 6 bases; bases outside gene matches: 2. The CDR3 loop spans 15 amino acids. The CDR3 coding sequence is TGTGCCAGCAGCGTAGGGACTAGCGGGATTGATACGCAGTATTTT. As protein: CASSVGTSGIDTQYF.

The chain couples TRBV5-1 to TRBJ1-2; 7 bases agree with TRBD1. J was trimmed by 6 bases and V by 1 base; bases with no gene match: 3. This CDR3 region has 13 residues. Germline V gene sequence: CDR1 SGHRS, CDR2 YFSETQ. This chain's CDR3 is CASSLSTGNGYTF. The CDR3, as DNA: TGCGCCAGCAGCTTGTCGACAGGGAATGGCTACACCTTC.

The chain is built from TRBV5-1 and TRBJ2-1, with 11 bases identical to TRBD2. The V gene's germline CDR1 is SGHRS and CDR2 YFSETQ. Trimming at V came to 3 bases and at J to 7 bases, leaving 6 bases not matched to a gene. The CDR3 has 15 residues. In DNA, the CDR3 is TGCGCCAGCAGCTCCGGGGTAGCGGGAGGGAATGAGCAGTTCTTC. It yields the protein CASSSGVAGGNEQFF. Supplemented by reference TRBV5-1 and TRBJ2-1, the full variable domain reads KAGVTQTPRYLIKTRGQQVTLSCSPISGHRSVSWYQQTPGQGLQFLFEYFSETQRNKGNFPGRFSGRQFSNSRSEMNVSTLELGDSALYLCASSSGVAGGNEQFFGPGTRLTVL.

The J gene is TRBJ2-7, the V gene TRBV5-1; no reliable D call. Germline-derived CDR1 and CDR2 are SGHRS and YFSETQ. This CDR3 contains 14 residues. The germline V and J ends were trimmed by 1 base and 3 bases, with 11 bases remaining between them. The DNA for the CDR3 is TGCGCCAGCAGCTTGCTAGGCACTGACTACGAGCAGTACTTC. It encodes CASSLLGTDYEQYF.

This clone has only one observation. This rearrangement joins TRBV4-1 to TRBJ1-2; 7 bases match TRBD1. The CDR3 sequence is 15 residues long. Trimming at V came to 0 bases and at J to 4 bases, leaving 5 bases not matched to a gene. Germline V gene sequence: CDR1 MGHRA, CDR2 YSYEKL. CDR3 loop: CASSQEGGSGYGYTF. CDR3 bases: TGCGCCAGCAGCCAAGAAGGGGGCTCGGGCTATGGCTACACCTTC.

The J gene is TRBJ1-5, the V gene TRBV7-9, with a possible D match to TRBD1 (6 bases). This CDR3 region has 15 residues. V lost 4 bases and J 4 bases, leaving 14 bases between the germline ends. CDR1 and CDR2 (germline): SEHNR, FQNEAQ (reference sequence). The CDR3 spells CASSWGRGANQPQHF. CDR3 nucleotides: TGTGCCAGCAGCTGGGGCAGGGGAGCAAATCAGCCCCAGCATTTT.

CDR3 in amino acids: CASSLGGIPSAGETQYF. The CDR3 coding sequence is TGTGCCAGCAGCTTGGGAGGGATACCCTCTGCGGGGGAGACCCAGTACTTC. The V call is TRBV5-8, the J call TRBJ2-5; perhaps TRBD2 as D (6 bases). Trimming removed 0 bases at V and 5 bases at J, with 20 bases between. Per germline, CDR1 SGHTS and CDR2 YDEGEE. The CDR3 is 17 amino acids.

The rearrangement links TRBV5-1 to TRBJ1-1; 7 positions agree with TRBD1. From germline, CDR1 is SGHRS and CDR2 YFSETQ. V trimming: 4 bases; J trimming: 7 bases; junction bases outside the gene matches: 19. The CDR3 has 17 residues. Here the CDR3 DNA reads TGCGCCAGCAGCCTATATTCGAAAAGACAGGGCTCGAGTGAAGCTTTCTTT. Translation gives CASSLYSKRQGSSEAFF.